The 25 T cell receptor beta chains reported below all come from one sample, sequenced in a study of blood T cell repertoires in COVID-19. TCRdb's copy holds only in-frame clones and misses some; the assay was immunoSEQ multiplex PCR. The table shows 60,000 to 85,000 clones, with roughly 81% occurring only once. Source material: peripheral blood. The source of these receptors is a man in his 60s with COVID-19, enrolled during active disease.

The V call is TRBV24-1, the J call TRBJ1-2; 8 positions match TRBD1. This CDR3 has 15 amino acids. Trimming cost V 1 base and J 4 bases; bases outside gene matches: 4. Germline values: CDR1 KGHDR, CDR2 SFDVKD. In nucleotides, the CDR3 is TGTGCCACCAGTGATTTCGCAGGGGGCACCTATGGCTACACCTTC. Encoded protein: CATSDFAGGTYGYTF.

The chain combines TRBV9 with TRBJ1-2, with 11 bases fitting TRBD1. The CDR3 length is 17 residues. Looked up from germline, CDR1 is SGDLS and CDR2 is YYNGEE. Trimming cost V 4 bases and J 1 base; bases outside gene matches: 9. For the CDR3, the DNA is TGTGCCAGCAGCTTGGGACAGGGGGTTGGCGTTAACTATGGCTACACCTTC. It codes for CASSLGQGVGVNYGYTF. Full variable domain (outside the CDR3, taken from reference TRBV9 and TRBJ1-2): DSGVTQTPKHLITATGQRVTLRCSPRSGDLSVYWYQQSLDQGLQFLIQYYNGEERAKGNILERFSAQQFPDLHSELNLSSLELGDSALYFCASSLGQGVGVNYGYTFGSGTRLTVV.

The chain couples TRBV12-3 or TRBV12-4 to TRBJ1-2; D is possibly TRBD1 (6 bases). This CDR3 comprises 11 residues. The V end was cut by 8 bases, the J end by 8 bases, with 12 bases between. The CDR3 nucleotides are TGTGCCAGCGGACAGTCAGGCGGCTACACCTTC. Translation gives CASGQSGGYTF.

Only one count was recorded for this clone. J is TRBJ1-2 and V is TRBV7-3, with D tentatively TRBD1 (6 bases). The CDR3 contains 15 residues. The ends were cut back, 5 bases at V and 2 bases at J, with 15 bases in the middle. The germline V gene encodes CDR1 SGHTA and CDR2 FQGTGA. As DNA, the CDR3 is TGTGCCAGCAGCCCGTACGTCCAGGGGAACTATGGCTACACCTTC. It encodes CASSPYVQGNYGYTF.

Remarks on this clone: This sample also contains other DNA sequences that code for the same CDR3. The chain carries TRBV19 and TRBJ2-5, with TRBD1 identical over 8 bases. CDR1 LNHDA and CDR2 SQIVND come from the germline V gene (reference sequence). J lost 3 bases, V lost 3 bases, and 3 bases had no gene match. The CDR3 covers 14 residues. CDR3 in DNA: TGTGCCAGTAGTATCAGGGGGCTGGAAGAGACCCAGTACTTC. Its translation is CASSIRGLEETQYF. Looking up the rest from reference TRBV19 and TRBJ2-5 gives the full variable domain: DGGITQSPKYLFRKEGQNVTLSCEQNLNHDAMYWYRQDPGQGLRLIYYSQIVNDFQKGDIAEGYSVSREKKESFPLTVTSAQKNPTAFYLCASSIRGLEETQYFGPGTRLLVL.

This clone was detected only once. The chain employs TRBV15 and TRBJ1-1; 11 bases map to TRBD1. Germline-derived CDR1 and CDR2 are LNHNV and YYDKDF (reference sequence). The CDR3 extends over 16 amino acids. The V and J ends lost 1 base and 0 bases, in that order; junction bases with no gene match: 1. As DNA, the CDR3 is TGTGCCACCAGCAGAGGGACAGGGGGCATGAACACTGAAGCTTTCTTT. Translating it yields CATSRGTGGMNTEAFF.

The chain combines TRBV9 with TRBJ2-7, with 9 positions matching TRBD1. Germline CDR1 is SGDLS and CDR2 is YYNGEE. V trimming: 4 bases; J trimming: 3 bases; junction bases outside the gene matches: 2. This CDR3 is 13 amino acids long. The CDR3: CASSPGQGYEQYF. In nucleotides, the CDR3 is TGTGCCAGCAGCCCGGGACAGGGCTACGAGCAGTACTTC.

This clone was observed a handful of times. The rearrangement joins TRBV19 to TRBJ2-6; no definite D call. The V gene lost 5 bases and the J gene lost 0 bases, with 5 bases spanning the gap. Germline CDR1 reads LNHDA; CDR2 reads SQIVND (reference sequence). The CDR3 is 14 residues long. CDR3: CASSPDSGANVLTF. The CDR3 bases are TGTGCCAGTAGTCCAGACTCTGGGGCCAACGTCCTGACTTTC.

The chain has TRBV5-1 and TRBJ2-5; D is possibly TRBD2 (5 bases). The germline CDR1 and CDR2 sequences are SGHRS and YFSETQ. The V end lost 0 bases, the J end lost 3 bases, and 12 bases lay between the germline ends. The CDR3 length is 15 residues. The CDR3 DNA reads TGCGCCAGCAGCTTGGTAACCGGAGGAGAAGAGACCCAGTACTTC. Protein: CASSLVTGGEETQYF.

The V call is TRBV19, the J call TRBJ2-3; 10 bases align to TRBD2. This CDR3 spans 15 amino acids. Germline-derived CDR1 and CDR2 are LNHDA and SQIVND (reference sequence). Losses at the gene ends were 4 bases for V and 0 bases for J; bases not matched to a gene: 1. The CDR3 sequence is CASSRTSGSTDTQYF. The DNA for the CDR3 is TGTGCCAGTAGTAGGACTAGCGGTAGCACAGATACGCAGTATTTT.

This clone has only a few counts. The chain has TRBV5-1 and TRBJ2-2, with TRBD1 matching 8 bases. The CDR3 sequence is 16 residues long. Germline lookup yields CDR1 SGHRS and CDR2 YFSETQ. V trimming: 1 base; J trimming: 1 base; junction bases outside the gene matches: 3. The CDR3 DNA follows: TGCGCCAGCAGCTTGAGGACAGGGTGGAACACCGGGGAGCTGTTTTTT. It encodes CASSLRTGWNTGELFF.

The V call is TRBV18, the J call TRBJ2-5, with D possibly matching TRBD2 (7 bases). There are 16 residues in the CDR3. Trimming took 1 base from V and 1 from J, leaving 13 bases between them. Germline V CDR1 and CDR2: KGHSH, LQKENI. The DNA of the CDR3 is TGTGCCAGCTCACCACGGGGGGGGACAATCCAAGAGACCCAGTACTTC. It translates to CASSPRGGTIQETQYF.

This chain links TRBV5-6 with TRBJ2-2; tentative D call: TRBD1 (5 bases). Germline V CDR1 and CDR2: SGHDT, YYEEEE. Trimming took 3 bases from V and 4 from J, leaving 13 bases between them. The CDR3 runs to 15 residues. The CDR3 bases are TGTGCCAGCAGCTCTATTGACAGACCCACCGGGGAGCTGTTTTTT. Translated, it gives CASSSIDRPTGELFF.

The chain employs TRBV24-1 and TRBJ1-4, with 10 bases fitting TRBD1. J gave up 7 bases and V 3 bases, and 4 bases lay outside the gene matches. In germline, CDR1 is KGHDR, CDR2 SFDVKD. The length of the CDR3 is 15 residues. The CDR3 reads CATSDPGTGVEKLFF. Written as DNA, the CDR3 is TGTGCCACCAGTGATCCGGGGACAGGGGTTGAAAAACTGTTTTTT.

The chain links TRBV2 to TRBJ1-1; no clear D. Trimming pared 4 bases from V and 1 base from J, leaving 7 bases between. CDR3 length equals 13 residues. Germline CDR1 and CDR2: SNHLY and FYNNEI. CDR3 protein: CASSGSGNTEAFF. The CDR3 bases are TGTGCCAGCAGTGGGTCAGGGAACACTGAAGCTTTCTTT.

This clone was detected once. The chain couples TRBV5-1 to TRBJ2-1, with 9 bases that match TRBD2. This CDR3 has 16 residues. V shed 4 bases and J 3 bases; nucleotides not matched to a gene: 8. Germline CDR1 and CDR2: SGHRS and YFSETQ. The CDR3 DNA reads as TGCGCCAGCAGCCTAGCGGGACTAGGAAACTACAATGAGCAGTTCTTC. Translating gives CASSLAGLGNYNEQFF.

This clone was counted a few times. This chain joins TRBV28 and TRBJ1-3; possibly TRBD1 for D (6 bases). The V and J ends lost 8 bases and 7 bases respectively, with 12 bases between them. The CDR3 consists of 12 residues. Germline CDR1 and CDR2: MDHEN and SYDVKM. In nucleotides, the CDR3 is TGTGCCAGCCAACAGGGATCCAACACCATATATTTT. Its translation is CASQQGSNTIYF.

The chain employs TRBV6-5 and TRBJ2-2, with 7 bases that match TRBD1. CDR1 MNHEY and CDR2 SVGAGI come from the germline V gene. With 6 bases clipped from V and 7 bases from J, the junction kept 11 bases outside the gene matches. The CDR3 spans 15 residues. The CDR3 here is CASSRQTGKGGELFF. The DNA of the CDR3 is TGTGCCAGCAGCCGCCAGACAGGGAAGGGCGGGGAGCTGTTTTTT.

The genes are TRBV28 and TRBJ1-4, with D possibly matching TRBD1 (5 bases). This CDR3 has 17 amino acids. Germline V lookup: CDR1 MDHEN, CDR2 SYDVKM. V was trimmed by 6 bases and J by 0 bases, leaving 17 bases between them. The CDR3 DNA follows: TGTGCCAGCAGCTCAACAGGAGTACCTGCAACTAATGAAAAACTGTTTTTT. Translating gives CASSSTGVPATNEKLFF.

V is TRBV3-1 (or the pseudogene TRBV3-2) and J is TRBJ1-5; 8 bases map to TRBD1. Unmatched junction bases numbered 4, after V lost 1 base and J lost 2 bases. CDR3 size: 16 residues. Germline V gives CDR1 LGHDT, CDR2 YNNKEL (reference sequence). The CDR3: CASSQGAGGGNQPQHF. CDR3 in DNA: TGTGCCAGCAGCCAAGGGGCAGGGGGCGGCAATCAGCCCCAGCATTTT.

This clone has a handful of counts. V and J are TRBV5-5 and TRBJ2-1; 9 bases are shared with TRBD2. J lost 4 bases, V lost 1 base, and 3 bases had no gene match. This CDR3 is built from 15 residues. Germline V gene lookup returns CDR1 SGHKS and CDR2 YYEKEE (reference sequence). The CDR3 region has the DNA TGTGCCAGCAGCTTGCCTAGCGGGACTTACAATGAGCAGTTCTTC. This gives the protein CASSLPSGTYNEQFF.

CDR3 sequence: CASSLDISNQPQHF. CDR3 sequence (DNA): TGTGCCAGCAGTCTGGACATTAGCAATCAGCCCCAGCATTTT. This chain uses TRBV2 with TRBJ1-5; D is perhaps TRBD1 (5 bases). The CDR3 totals 14 residues. CDR1 and CDR2 (germline): SNHLY, FYNNEI. Deletions cut 5 bases from V and 0 bases from J, with 8 bases between. Variable domain in full (rest from reference TRBV2 and TRBJ1-5): EPEVTQTPSHQVTQMGQEVILRCVPISNHLYFYWYRQILGQKVEFLVSFYNNEISEKSEIFDDQFSVERPDGSNFTLKIRSTKLEDSAMYFCASSLDISNQPQHFGDGTRLSIL.

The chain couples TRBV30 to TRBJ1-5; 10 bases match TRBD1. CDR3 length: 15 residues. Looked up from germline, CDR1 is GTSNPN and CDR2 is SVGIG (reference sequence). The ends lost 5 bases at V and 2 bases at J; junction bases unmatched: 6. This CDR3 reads CAWEEGTGGNQPQHF. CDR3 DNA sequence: TGTGCCTGGGAAGAAGGGACAGGGGGCAATCAGCCCCAGCATTTT.

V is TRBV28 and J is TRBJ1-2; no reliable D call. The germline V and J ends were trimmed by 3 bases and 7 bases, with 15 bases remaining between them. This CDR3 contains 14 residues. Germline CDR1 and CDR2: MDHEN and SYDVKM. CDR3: CASSFRSQRFGYTF. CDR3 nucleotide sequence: TGTGCCAGCAGTTTTCGCAGCCAGCGGTTTGGCTACACCTTC.

CDR3: CASSEGTSYYNEQFF. As DNA, the CDR3 is TGTGCCAGCAGCGAAGGGACTAGTTACTACAATGAGCAGTTCTTC. This chain connects TRBV7-7 to TRBJ2-1; 8 bases are shared with TRBD2. This CDR3 spans 15 amino acids. The junction had 6 bases not matched to a gene; V was cut back by 5 bases and J by 3 bases. The germline V gene has CDR1 SSHAT and CDR2 FNYEAQ (reference sequence).